This T cell receptor (beta chain) was found in a study of cytomegalovirus exposure and HLA in healthy donors. Data came from immunoSEQ multiplex PCR; TCRdb stores just in-frame clones and leaves some out. In the table there are approximately 98,000 clones, almost 96% of which are singletons. Broader study findings: TCR clusters originating in the first cohort tended to co-occur in the roughly 120 validation repertoires, according to a later analysis. Associated with cytomegalovirus, according to the listing, were 164 TCR beta chains. Under in vitro conditions, three CMV-associated chains were confirmed as specific for CMV antigens.

A note on this clone: Its antigen is not identified.

Donors were drawn from the approximately 130-subject validation cohort, separate from the approximately 670-subject first cohort. Sequencing was carried out using PBMCs. This receptor was identified in a young woman in good health and CMV-seronegative.

CDR3 coding DNA: TGCGCCAGCAGCACGGGACTAGCGGGGACCGGGGAGCTGTTTTTT. This translates into CASSTGLAGTGELFF. The genes are TRBV5-1 and TRBJ2-2; 13 positions match TRBD2. The CDR3 runs 15 residues. With V trimmed by 4 bases and J by 5 bases, 2 bases remained unmatched. Germline V CDR1 and CDR2: SGHRS, YFSETQ.